This TCR beta chain was retrieved from a study of blood T cell repertoires in COVID-19. On the study more broadly: Material from acute and convalescent COVID-19 was sourced from the United States, Italy and Spain. The analysed material was cDNA or gDNA that came from T cells, B-cell-depleted T cells, or PBMCs.

As handled by the study authors: Amplified reference gene primers provided the basis for estimating nucleated cell counts. The data were produced by immunoSEQ multiplex PCR, yet TCRdb's version contains in-frame clones alone and is incomplete. V, J and clone size reflect that table, while D and trimming were determined from the DNA. In the table there are more than 90,000 clones, around 86% of which are singletons. Deletions cut 0 bases from V and 4 bases from J, with 9 bases between. CDR3 size: 14 residues. Per the germline V gene, CDR1 is KGHSH and CDR2 is LQKENI. V usage is TRBV18 and J usage is TRBJ2-5; D gene unclear. Sequencing used peripheral blood. The TCR originated in a man between 65 and 79 years old with acute or convalescent COVID-19. CDR3: CASSPPKTRETQYF. DNA for the CDR3: TGTGCCAGCTCACCACCGAAGACAAGAGAGACCCAGTACTTC.